This T cell receptor beta chain was sequenced for a study of regulatory T cells in long-lasting Graves disease. This clonotype came up many times. Arm-PCR of CDR3 regions with iRepertoire HTBI primers generated TCR beta libraries. Each CDR3 protein gets one entry after TCRdb re-called the multiplex PCR reads with MiXCR. The sample has 500,000 or so distinct CDR3 sequences, about 15% seen once; the top ten hold around a quarter. Indicated time point: newly diagnosed GD, antithyroid drugs for less than 3 months. Researchers made the TCR library from RNA that was extracted from PBMCs. These data were likewise used in another study, on T cells in Graves' hyperthyroidism and ophthalmopathy. That paper states: Patients aged 18 to 65 had newly diagnosed hyperthyroidism that had lasted under 2 months.

This sequence was found in a woman between 40 and 65 years old with Graves disease. The sample in question was peripheral blood mononuclear cells (PBMCs), obtained at new diagnosis, from a patient treated with antithyroid drugs.

This CDR3 is CASSHKTSDTEAFF. The CDR3 bases are TGTGCCAGCAGCCACAAGACTTCGGACACTGAAGCTTTCTTT. The chain combines TRBV3-1 with TRBJ1-1; no clear D gene. The CDR3 has 14 residues. CDR1 and CDR2 from the germline V gene are LGHDT and YNNKEL (reference sequence). V lost 3 bases and J lost 3, with 11 bases in between.